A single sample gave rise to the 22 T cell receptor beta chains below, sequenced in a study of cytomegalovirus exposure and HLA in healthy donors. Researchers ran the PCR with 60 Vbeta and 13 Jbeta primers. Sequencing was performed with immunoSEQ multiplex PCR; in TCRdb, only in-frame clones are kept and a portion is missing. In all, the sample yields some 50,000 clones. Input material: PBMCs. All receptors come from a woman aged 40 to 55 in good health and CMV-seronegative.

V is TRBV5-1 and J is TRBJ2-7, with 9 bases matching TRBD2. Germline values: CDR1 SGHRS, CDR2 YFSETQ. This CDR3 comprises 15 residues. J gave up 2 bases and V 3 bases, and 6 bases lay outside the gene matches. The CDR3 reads CASSSVLAGTYEQYF. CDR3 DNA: TGCGCCAGCAGCTCCGTTCTAGCGGGGACCTACGAGCAGTACTTC. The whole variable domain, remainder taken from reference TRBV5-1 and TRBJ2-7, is KAGVTQTPRYLIKTRGQQVTLSCSPISGHRSVSWYQQTPGQGLQFLFEYFSETQRNKGNFPGRFSGRQFSNSRSEMNVSTLELGDSALYLCASSSVLAGTYEQYFGPGTRLTVT.

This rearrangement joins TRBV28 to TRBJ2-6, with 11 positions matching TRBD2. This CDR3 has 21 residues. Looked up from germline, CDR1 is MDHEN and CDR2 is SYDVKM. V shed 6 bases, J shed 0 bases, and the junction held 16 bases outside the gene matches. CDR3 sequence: CASRDSEQLAGVFSGANVLTF. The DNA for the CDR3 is TGTGCCAGCAGGGACAGCGAACAACTAGCGGGAGTCTTCTCTGGGGCCAACGTCCTGACTTTC. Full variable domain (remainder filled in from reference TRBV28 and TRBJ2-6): DVKVTQSSRYLVKRTGEKVFLECVQDMDHENMFWYRQDPGLGLRLIYFSYDVKMKEKGDIPEGYSVSREKKERFSLILESASTNQTSMYLCASRDSEQLAGVFSGANVLTFGAGSRLTVL.

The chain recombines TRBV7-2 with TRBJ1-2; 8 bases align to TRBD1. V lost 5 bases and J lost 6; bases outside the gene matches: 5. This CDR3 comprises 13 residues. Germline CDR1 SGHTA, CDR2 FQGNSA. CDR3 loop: CASSLRQGNGYTF. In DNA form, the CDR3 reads TGTGCCAGCAGCCTCCGACAGGGGAATGGCTACACCTTC.

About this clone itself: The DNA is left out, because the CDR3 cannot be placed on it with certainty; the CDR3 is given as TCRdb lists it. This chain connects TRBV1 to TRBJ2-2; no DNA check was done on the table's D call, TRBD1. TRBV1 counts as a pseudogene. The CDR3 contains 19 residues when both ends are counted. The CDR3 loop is CTSSEGTGVGTGNTGELFF.

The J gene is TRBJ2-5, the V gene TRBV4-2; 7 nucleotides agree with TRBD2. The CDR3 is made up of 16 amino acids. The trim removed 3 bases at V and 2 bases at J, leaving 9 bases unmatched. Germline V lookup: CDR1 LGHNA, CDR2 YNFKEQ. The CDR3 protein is CASSHGLGGDQETQYF. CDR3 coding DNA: TGTGCCAGCAGCCACGGACTAGGAGGGGATCAAGAGACCCAGTACTTC.

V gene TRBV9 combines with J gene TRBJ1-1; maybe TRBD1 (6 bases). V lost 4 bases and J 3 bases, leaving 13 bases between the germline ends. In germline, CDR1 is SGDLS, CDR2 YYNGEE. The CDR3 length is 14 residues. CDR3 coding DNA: TGTGCCAGCAGCCCTCAGGGGAGGGACACTGAAGCTTTCTTT. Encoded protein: CASSPQGRDTEAFF.

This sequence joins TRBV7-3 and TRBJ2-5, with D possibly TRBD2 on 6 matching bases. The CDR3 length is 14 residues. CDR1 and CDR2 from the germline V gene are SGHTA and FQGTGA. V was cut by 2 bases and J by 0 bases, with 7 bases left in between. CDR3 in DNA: TGTGCCAGCAGCTTACGGGGGTACCAAGAGACCCAGTACTTC. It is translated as CASSLRGYQETQYF.

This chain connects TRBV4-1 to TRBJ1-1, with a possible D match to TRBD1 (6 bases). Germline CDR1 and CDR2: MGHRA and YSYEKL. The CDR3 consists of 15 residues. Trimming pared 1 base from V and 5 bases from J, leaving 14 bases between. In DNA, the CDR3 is TGCGCCAGCAGCCAAGTTGGAAGGGGGGGGACTGAAGCTTTCTTT. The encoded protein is CASSQVGRGGTEAFF.

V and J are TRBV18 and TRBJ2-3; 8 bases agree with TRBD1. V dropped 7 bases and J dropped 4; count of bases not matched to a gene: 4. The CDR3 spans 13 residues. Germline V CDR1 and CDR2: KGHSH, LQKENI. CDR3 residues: CASLGQDADTQYF. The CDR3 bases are TGTGCCAGCTTGGGACAGGACGCAGATACGCAGTATTTT.

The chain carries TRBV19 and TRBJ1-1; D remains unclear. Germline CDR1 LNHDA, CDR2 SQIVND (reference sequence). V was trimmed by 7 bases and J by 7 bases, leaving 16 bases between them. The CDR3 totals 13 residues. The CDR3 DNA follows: TGTGCCAGTAATTTAATCAACCGCTATGAAGCTTTCTTT. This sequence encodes CASNLINRYEAFF.

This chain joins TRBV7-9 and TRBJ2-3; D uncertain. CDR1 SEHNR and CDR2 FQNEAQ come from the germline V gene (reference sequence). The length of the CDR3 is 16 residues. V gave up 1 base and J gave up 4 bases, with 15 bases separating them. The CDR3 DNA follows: TGTGCCAGCAGCTTAGAGGTCAGGAAAGCATCAGATACGCAGTATTTT. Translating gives CASSLEVRKASDTQYF.

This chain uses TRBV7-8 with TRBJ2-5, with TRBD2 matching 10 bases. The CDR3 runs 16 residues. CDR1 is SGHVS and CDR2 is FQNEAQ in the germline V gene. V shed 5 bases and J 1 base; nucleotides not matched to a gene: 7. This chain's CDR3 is CASSPMVAGGQETQYF. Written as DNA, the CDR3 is TGTGCCAGCAGCCCAATGGTAGCGGGAGGCCAAGAGACCCAGTACTTC.

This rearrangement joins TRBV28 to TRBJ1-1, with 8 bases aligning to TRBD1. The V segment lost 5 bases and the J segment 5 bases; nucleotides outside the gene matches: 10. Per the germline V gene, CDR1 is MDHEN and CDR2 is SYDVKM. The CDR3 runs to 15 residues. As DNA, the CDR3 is TGTGCCAGCAGTCCTGCGAACAGGGGGGGGACTGAAGCTTTCTTT. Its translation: CASSPANRGGTEAFF.

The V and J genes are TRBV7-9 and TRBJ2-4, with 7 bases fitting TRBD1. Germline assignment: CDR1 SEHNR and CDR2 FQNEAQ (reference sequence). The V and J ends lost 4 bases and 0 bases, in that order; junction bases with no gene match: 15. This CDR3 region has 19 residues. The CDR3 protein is CASSSITGTDTLAKNIQYF. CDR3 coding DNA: TGTGCCAGCAGCTCAATCACCGGGACAGATACACTAGCCAAAAACATTCAGTACTTC.

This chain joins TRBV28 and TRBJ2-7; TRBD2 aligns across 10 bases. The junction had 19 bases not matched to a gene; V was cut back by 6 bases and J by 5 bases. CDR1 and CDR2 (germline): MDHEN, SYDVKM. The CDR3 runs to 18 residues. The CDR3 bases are TGTGCCAGCAGCGGAATGGCTAGCGGGAGAGGGTTGGTGCACGAGCAGTACTTC. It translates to CASSGMASGRGLVHEQYF. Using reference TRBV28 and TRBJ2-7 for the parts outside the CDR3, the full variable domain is DVKVTQSSRYLVKRTGEKVFLECVQDMDHENMFWYRQDPGLGLRLIYFSYDVKMKEKGDIPEGYSVSREKKERFSLILESASTNQTSMYLCASSGMASGRGLVHEQYFGPGTRLTVT.

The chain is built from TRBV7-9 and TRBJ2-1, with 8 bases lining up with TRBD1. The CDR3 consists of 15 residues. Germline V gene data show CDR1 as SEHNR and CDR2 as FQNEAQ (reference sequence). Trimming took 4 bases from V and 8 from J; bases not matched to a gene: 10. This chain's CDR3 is CASSSSQGADDEQFF. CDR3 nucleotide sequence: TGTGCCAGCAGCTCCTCTCAGGGGGCTGACGATGAGCAGTTCTTC.

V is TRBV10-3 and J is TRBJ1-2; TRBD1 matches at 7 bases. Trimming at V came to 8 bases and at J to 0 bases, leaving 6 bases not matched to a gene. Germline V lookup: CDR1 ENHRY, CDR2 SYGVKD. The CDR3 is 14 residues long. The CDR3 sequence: CAISRDSPNYGYTF. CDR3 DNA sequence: TGTGCCATCTCCCGGGACAGTCCTAACTATGGCTACACCTTC.

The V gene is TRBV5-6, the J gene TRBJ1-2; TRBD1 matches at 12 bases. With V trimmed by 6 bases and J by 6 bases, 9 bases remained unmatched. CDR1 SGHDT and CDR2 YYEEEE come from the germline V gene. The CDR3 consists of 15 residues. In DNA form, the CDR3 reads TGTGCCAGCATCACTAGGGACAGGGGGCGGAATGGCTACACCTTC. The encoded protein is CASITRDRGRNGYTF.

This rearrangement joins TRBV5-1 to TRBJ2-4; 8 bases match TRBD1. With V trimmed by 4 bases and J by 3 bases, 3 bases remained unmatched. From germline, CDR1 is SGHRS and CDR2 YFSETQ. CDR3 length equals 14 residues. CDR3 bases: TGCGCCAGCAGCGCGACAGGGGACAAAAACATTCAGTACTTC. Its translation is CASSATGDKNIQYF.

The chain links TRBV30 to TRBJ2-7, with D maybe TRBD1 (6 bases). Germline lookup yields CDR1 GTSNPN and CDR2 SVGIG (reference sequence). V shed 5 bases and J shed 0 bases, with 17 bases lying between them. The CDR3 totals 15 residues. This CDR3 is CAWGRGHRSSYEQYF. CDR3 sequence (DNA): TGTGCCTGGGGACGGGGACACAGGAGCTCCTACGAGCAGTACTTC.

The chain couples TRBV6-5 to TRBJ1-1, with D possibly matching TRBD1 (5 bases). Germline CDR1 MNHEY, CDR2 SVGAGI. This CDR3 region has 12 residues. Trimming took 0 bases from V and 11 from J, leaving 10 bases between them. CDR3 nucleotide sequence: TGTGCCAGCAGTTACTCGGGCAGGGTGGCTTTCTTT. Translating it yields CASSYSGRVAFF.

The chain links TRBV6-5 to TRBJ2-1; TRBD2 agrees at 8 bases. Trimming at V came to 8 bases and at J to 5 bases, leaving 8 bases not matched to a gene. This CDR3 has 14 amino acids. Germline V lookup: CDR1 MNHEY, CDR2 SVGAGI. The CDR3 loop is CASSRSGIDNEQFF. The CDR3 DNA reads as TGTGCCAGCTCCCGTAGCGGGATTGACAATGAGCAGTTCTTC.